The 10 T cell receptor beta chains below come from one sample, sequenced in a study of PD-1 blockade in mismatch repair-deficient tumors. The protocol was immunoSEQ multiplex PCR, while the TCRdb copy is restricted to in-frame clones and leaves out a portion. The data hold under 150,000 clones, with around nine tenths observed a single time. This specimen consisted of peripheral blood, obtained approximately 71 weeks after starting pembrolizumab. The origin of the receptors is an adult with mismatch repair-deficient cancer.

The sample holds a few counts of this clone. The chain links TRBV10-3 to TRBJ2-7; D gene uncertain. The CDR3 contains 12 residues. Germline CDR1 and CDR2: ENHRY and SYGVKD. Trimming took 3 bases from V and 4 from J, leaving 7 bases between them. The DNA of the CDR3 is TGTGCCATCAGTGATGAAATGTACGAGCAGTACTTC. Its protein product is CAISDEMYEQYF.

The CDR3 here is CASKGRRHQETQYF. DNA of the CDR3: TGTGCCAGCAAGGGACGGCGACACCAAGAGACCCAGTACTTC. The rearrangement links TRBV27 to TRBJ2-5; D tentatively reads TRBD1 or TRBD2 (5 bases each). This CDR3 spans 14 amino acids. Per the germline V gene, CDR1 is MNHEY and CDR2 is SMNVEV (reference sequence). V was cut by 7 bases and J by 0 bases, with 12 bases left in between.

The chain couples TRBV21-1 to TRBJ1-5; the table gives TRBD1 as D, unverified against the DNA. TRBV21-1 is marked as a pseudogene. The CDR3 spans 16 residues. The CDR3 sequence is CASSKMRTPRNQPQHF. In nucleotides, the CDR3 is TGTGCCAGCAGCAAAATGAGGACACCCCGCAATCAGCCCCAGCATTTT.

This sequence joins TRBV9 and TRBJ2-1; D possibly uses TRBD1 or TRBD2 (5 bases each). V lost 6 bases and J lost 7, with 20 bases in between. This CDR3 spans 15 amino acids. The germline V gene has CDR1 SGDLS and CDR2 YYNGEE. The chain's CDR3 is CASISGTGIPNEQFF. The CDR3 bases are TGTGCCAGCATCTCCGGGACCGGGATTCCGAATGAGCAGTTCTTC. Based on the CDR3 plus reference TRBV9 and TRBJ2-1, the full variable domain is DSGVTQTPKHLITATGQRVTLRCSPRSGDLSVYWYQQSLDQGLQFLIQYYNGEERAKGNILERFSAQQFPDLHSELNLSSLELGDSALYFCASISGTGIPNEQFFGPGTRLTVL.

J is TRBJ2-5 and V is TRBV11-2; 8 nucleotides match TRBD1. Germline CDR1 and CDR2: SGHAT and FQNNGV. J was trimmed by 3 bases and V by 5 bases; bases with no gene match: 11. The CDR3 consists of 16 residues. CDR3 amino acids: CASSRHPGGGEETQYF. The DNA for the CDR3 is TGTGCCAGCAGCCGCCACCCAGGGGGCGGAGAAGAGACCCAGTACTTC.

This clone was detected once. V and J are TRBV27 and TRBJ1-1; no clear D. Trimming took off 2 bases at V and 2 bases at J, with 12 bases between the two ends. The CDR3 sequence is 15 residues long. CDR1 and CDR2 from the germline V gene are MNHEY and SMNVEV (reference sequence). The CDR3, as DNA: TGTGCCAGCAGTTTAAGTCCGTGGGGAAACACTGAAGCTTTCTTT. Protein: CASSLSPWGNTEAFF.

The chain combines TRBV7-9 with TRBJ2-2; 8 bases are a match to TRBD1. CDR3 length: 16 residues. The germline gives CDR1 SEHNR, CDR2 FQNEAQ (reference sequence). Trimming removed 5 bases from V and 3 bases from J; junction bases left unmatched: 8. This CDR3 reads CASSLRGLTHTGELFF. CDR3 nucleotide sequence: TGTGCCAGCAGCCTCAGGGGGCTGACCCACACCGGGGAGCTGTTTTTT.

The chain uses TRBV7-2 and TRBJ2-5, with 10 nucleotides matching TRBD2. This CDR3 is 15 amino acids long. With 2 bases clipped from V and 4 bases from J, the junction kept 4 bases outside the gene matches. Germline V gene sequence: CDR1 SGHTA, CDR2 FQGNSA. CDR3 sequence reads: CASSLPAGGVETQYF. CDR3 nucleotide sequence: TGTGCCAGCAGCTTACCAGCGGGAGGGGTAGAGACCCAGTACTTC.

The chain recombines TRBV29-1 with TRBJ1-2, with 7 nucleotides matching TRBD1. Losses at the gene ends were 3 bases for V and 6 bases for J; bases not matched to a gene: 16. This CDR3 is 16 amino acids long. Germline V lookup: CDR1 SQVTM, CDR2 ANQGSEA. The CDR3 DNA reads as TGCAGCGTTGATTTAGTGGGACAGTTTGGATACAATGGCTACACCTTC. Translating it yields CSVDLVGQFGYNGYTF. The whole variable domain, filled in from reference TRBV29-1 and TRBJ1-2, reads SAVISQKPSRDICQRGTSLTIQCQVDSQVTMMFWYRQQPGQSLTLIATANQGSEATYESGFVIDKFPISRPNLTFSTLTVSNMSPEDSSIYLCSVDLVGQFGYNGYTFGSGTRLTVV.

The chain recombines TRBV19 with TRBJ2-1; 8 bases map to TRBD2. The germline gives CDR1 LNHDA, CDR2 SQIVND (reference sequence). The junction had 3 bases not matched to a gene; V was cut back by 9 bases and J by 5 bases. CDR3 length equals 12 residues. Here the CDR3 DNA reads TGTGCCAGCGGGAGGGCCCACAATGAGCAGTTCTTC. This codes for CASGRAHNEQFF. The full variable domain, with the rest looked up from reference TRBV19 and TRBJ2-1, is DGGITQSPKYLFRKEGQNVTLSCEQNLNHDAMYWYRQDPGQGLRLIYYSQIVNDFQKGDIAEGYSVSREKKESFPLTVTSAQKNPTAFYLCASGRAHNEQFFGPGTRLTVL.